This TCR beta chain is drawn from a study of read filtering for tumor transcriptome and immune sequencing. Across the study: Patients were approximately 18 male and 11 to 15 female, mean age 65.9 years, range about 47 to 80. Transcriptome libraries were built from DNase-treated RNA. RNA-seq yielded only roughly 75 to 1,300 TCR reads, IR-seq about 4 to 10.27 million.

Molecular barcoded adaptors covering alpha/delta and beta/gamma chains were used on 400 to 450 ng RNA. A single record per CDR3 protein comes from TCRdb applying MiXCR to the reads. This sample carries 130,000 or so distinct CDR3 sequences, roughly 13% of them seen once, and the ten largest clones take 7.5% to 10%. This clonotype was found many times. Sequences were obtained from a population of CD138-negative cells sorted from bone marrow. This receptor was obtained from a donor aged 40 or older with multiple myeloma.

Here the CDR3 DNA reads TGCAGTGCTAGAGATCCGACGGGATCCCCCTACGAGCAGTACTTC. Protein: CSARDPTGSPYEQYF. The rearrangement joins TRBV20-1 to TRBJ2-7, with D possibly TRBD2 on 5 matching bases. V gave up 0 bases and J gave up 2 bases, with 14 bases separating them. The CDR3 spans 15 residues. The germline CDR1 and CDR2 sequences are DFQATT and SNEGSKA (reference sequence).